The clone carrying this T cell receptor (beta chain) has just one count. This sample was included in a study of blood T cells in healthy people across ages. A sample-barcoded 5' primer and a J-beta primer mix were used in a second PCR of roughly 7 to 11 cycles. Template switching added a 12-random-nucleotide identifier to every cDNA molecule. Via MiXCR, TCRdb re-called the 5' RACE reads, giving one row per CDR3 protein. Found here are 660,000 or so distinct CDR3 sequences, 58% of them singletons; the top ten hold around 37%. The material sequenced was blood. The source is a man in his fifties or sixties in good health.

CDR3 nucleotide sequence: TGTGCCAGCAGCCCGGGGGCAGCTAATGAAAAACTGTTTTTT. It is translated as CASSPGAANEKLFF. J is TRBJ1-4 and V is TRBV7-9; D is perhaps TRBD1 (6 bases). V lost 5 bases to trimming and J lost 3 bases, with 10 bases between them. This CDR3 contains 14 residues. Germline V lookup: CDR1 SEHNR, CDR2 FQNEAQ (reference sequence).